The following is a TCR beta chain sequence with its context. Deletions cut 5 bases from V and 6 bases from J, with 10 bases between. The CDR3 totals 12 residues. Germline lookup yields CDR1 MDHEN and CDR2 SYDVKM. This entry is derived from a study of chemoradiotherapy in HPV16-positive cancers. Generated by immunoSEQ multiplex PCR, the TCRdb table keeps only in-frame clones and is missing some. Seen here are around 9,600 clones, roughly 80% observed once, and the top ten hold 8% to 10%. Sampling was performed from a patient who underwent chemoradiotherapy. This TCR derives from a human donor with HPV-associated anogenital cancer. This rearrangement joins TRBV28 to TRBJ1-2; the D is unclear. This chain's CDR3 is CASSKWTDGYTF. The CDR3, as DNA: TGTGCCAGCAGTAAATGGACGGATGGCTACACCTTC.